The subject of this entry is one T cell receptor beta chain. This entry comes from a study of graft-versus-host responses after intestinal transplantation. Germline lookup yields CDR1 LNHDA and CDR2 SQIVND (reference sequence). V lost 10 bases to trimming and J lost 2 bases, with 16 bases between them. The CDR3 is 14 residues long. Only in-frame clones appear in the TCRdb table, and some are missing; sequencing was by immunoSEQ multiplex PCR. The table lists approximately 70,000 clones, roughly 92% of them singletons. The source is a human patient who received an intestinal transplant, so some T cells may come from the graft donor. V and J are TRBV19 and TRBJ2-3; the D gene is possibly TRBD2 (6 bases). Specimen: bone marrow, collected 700 to 850 days after intestinal transplantation. CDR3 protein: CATSMGGFTDTQYF. The CDR3 DNA is TGTGCCACCTCTATGGGGGGTTTCACAGATACGCAGTATTTT. The full variable domain, its missing parts supplied by reference TRBV19 and TRBJ2-3, is DGGITQSPKYLFRKEGQNVTLSCEQNLNHDAMYWYRQDPGQGLRLIYYSQIVNDFQKGDIAEGYSVSREKKESFPLTVTSAQKNPTAFYLCATSMGGFTDTQYFGPGTRLTVL.